Sequencing of this T cell receptor (beta chain) was carried out in a study of blood T cell repertoires in COVID-19. Study overall: Sites in the United States, Italy and Spain provided acute and convalescent COVID-19 samples. The analysed material was cDNA or gDNA that came from T cells, B-cell-depleted T cells, or PBMCs.

Source study methods: Using reference gene primer amplification, nucleated cell counts were estimated. Repertoires were generated with immunoSEQ multiplex PCR, while TCRdb's copy carries only in-frame clones and drops some. D and trimming were read from the DNA, whereas the V and J calls and clone size are those reported in that table. The sample carries 70,000 to 90,000 clones, around 80% recorded once. This TCR came from a woman between 55 and 75 years old with acute or convalescent COVID-19. Specimen: peripheral blood.

CDR3 amino acids: CASRTGGSETQYF. The DNA of the CDR3 is TGTGCCAGCAGGACAGGGGGGAGCGAGACCCAGTACTTC. The chain employs TRBV5-5 and TRBJ2-5; 9 bases line up with TRBD1. The CDR3 has 13 amino acids. V lost 5 bases to trimming and J lost 5 bases; unmatched junction nucleotides: 4. Germline V CDR1 and CDR2: SGHKS, YYEKEE (reference sequence).